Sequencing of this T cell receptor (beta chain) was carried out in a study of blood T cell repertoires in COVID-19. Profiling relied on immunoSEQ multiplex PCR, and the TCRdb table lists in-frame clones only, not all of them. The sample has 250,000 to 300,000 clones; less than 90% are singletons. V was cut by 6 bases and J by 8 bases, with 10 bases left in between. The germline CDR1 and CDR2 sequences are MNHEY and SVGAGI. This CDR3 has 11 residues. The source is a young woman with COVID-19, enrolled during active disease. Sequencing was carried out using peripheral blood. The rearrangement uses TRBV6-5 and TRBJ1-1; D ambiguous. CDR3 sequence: CASSEYREAFF. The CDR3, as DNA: TGTGCCAGCAGCGAGTACCGAGAAGCTTTCTTT.